This T cell receptor (beta chain) was recovered during a study of Ad26.COV2.S vaccination and SARS-CoV-2 variants. The V gene's germline CDR1 is SGHTA and CDR2 FQGNSA. The CDR3 contains 15 residues. V lost 1 base and J lost 5, with 14 bases in between. Notes on the study in general: In TCR breadth and depth analyses, total T cell responses may have been underestimated.

Sample treatment: 15 to 20 received Ad26.COV2.S at low or high dose, single or two shots; about 5 received placebo; per-sample allocation not given. Each sample was drawn 63 days after the first injection (of vaccine or placebo). Whoever gave the sample was an adult aged 18-55 years in Boston. Using immunoSEQ multiplex PCR, the repertoire was profiled, and TCRdb retains in-frame clones only, with some absent. The sample has fewer than 400,000 clones; about 85% are singletons. Concerning this clone: Its antigen remains unidentified.

This TCR was sampled from a person aged 18 to 65 who received the Ad26.COV2.S COVID-19 vaccine or a placebo. The sample was peripheral blood, taken in a trial of Ad26.COV2.S vaccine versus placebo. The rearrangement links TRBV7-2 to TRBJ2-5; no clear D. The CDR3 region is CASSLDRQPTETQYF. The CDR3 nucleotides are TGTGCCAGCAGCTTAGATCGCCAACCCACGGAGACCCAGTACTTC.